This T cell receptor (beta chain) was sequenced in a study of cytotoxic CD8 clonotypes in ibrutinib-treated CLL. Study background: The subjects consisted of ten to twelve relapsed/refractory and fewer than 16 treatment-naive individuals, with some 17 IGHV unmutated. Study-wide results and caveats: Clonality increased at ibrutinib response, then returned toward baseline at progression.

This CDR3 has 15 residues. V shed 4 bases and J 9 bases; nucleotides not matched to a gene: 10. Germline CDR1 and CDR2: MNHEY and SMNVEV (reference sequence). With regard to this clone: As yet, its antigen is unknown.

TCRdb keeps only in-frame clones here, not all; method: immunoSEQ multiplex PCR. The data contain approximately 300,000 clones, roughly 80% of them seen just once; the ten biggest clones take up 6.5% to 8%. The TCR beta libraries used about 2 micrograms of genomic DNA that came from cryopreserved PBMCs. This receptor was obtained from a human donor with chronic lymphocytic leukemia. The rearrangement uses TRBV27 and TRBJ2-1; 9 bases align to TRBD2. The source material was PBMCs, sampled before ibrutinib treatment. This chain's CDR3 is CASSSLAGDVLEQFF. For the CDR3, the DNA is TGTGCCAGCAGTTCTTTAGCGGGAGACGTGCTTGAGCAGTTCTTC.